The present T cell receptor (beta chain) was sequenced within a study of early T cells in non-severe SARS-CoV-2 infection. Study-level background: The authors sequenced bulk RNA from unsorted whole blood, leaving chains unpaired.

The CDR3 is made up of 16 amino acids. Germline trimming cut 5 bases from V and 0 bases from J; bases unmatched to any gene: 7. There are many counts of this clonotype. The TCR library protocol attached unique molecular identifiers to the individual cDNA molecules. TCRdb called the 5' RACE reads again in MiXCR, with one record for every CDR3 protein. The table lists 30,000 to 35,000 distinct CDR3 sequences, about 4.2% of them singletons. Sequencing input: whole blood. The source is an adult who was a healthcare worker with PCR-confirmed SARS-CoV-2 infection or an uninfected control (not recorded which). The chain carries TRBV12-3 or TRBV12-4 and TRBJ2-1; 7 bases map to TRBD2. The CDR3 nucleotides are TGTGCCAGCAGTCCCGGGGGGAGTAACTCCTACAATGAGCAGTTCTTC. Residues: CASSPGGSNSYNEQFF.